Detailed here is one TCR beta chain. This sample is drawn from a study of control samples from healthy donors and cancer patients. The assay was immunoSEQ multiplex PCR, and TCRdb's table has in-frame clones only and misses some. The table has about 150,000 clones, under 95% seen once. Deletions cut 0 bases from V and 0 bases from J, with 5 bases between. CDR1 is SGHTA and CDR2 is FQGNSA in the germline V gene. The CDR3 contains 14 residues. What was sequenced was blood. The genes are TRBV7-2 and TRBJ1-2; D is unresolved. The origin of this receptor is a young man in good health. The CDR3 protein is CASSLAPPNYGYTF. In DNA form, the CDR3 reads TGTGCCAGCAGCTTAGCACCTCCTAACTATGGCTACACCTTC. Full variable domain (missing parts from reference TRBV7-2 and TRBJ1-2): GAGVSQSPSNKVTEKGKDVELRCDPISGHTALYWYRQSLGQGLEFLIYFQGNSAPDKSGLPSDRFSAERTGGSVSTLTIQRTQQEDSAVYLCASSLAPPNYGYTFGSGTRLTVV.